Below, 10 T cell receptor beta chains from the same sample are listed, as sequenced in a study of cytomegalovirus exposure and HLA in healthy donors. The study ran its PCR with 60 Vbeta and 13 Jbeta primers. The table came from immunoSEQ multiplex PCR; TCRdb's copy has only in-frame clones and leaves some out. The sample includes 150,000 to 200,000 clones, about 80% of them seen just once. The material sequenced was PBMCs. Receptor source: a woman between 18 and 29 years old in good health and CMV-seropositive.

This clone was detected once. The chain carries TRBV29-1 and TRBJ1-5; D not resolved. The germline V gene encodes CDR1 SQVTM and CDR2 ANQGSEA. Trimming pared 8 bases from V and 0 bases from J, leaving 14 bases between. The CDR3 loop spans 14 amino acids. CDR3 sequence: CSPQQDHSNQPQHF. The CDR3 nucleotides read TGCAGCCCACAGCAGGATCATAGCAATCAGCCCCAGCATTTT.

The chain joins TRBV5-1 to TRBJ2-5; D is undetermined. V gave up 3 bases and J gave up 9 bases, with 15 bases separating them. The CDR3 length is 13 residues. Germline V gene sequence: CDR1 SGHRS, CDR2 YFSETQ. The CDR3 loop reads CASSWRNDEAQYF. The CDR3 DNA sequence: TGCGCCAGCAGCTGGCGGAATGACGAGGCCCAGTACTTC.

V is TRBV9 and J is TRBJ2-4, with D perhaps TRBD2 (6 bases). The CDR3 is made up of 15 amino acids. V was trimmed by 4 bases and J by 5 bases, leaving 16 bases between them. CDR1 is SGDLS, CDR2 YYNGEE, per germline. CDR3 coding DNA: TGTGCCAGCAGCCTCTCCGGGACTCCCGAAAACATTCAGTACTTC. It encodes CASSLSGTPENIQYF.

The chain employs TRBV7-9 and TRBJ2-7; no clear D gene. CDR3 length: 12 amino acids. Germline CDR1 and CDR2: SEHNR and FQNEAQ (reference sequence). V was clipped by 2 bases and J by 7 bases, with 9 bases between them. The CDR3 sequence: CASSLPRVEQYF. CDR3 sequence (DNA): TGTGCCAGCAGCTTACCCCGGGTAGAGCAGTACTTC.

The V and J genes are TRBV7-6 and TRBJ2-7, with D uncertain. The CDR3 is 16 amino acids. V was trimmed by 3 bases and J by 0 bases, leaving 15 bases between them. Germline CDR1 reads SGHVS; CDR2 reads FNYEAQ. CDR3 sequence: CASSLVCGQSSYEQYF. CDR3 sequence (DNA): TGTGCCAGCAGCTTGGTGTGTGGGCAAAGCTCCTACGAGCAGTACTTC.

The chain couples TRBV6-5 to TRBJ1-2, with 11 nucleotides matching TRBD1. Looked up from germline, CDR1 is MNHEY and CDR2 is SVGAGI. This CDR3 is 15 amino acids long. The CDR3 protein is CTSSSPGQGGYGYTF. The CDR3 region has the DNA TGTACTAGCAGTTCACCGGGACAGGGGGGCTATGGCTACACCTTC.

The V and J genes are TRBV5-4 and TRBJ2-5; the D gene is possibly TRBD2 (5 bases). V shed 4 bases and J shed 0 bases, with 10 bases lying between them. Germline CDR1 reads SGHNT; CDR2 reads YYREEE (reference sequence). The CDR3 covers 14 residues. CDR3 residues: CASSLAGYQETQYF. CDR3 bases: TGTGCCAGCAGCCTGGCGGGTTACCAAGAGACCCAGTACTTC.

This clone was picked up a small number of times. This sequence joins TRBV2 and TRBJ1-5; 9 positions match TRBD1. Per germline, CDR1 SNHLY and CDR2 FYNNEI. After removal of 5 bases from V and 1 base from J, the junction contained 9 bases not matched to a gene. This CDR3 spans 17 amino acids. The CDR3 region is CASSPVDRGWSNQPQHF. CDR3 DNA: TGTGCCAGCAGTCCCGTGGACAGGGGCTGGAGCAATCAGCCCCAGCATTTT.

This chain connects TRBV9 to TRBJ1-3; D is unresolved. CDR1 is SGDLS, CDR2 YYNGEE, per germline. The V end lost 6 bases, the J end lost 0 bases, and 7 bases lay between the germline ends. The CDR3 runs 13 residues. CDR3 loop: CASKENSGNTIYF. CDR3 nucleotide sequence: TGTGCCAGCAAAGAGAACTCTGGAAACACCATATATTTT.

The gene calls are TRBV15 and TRBJ2-1; D possibly corresponds to TRBD2 (5 bases). V lost 4 bases, J lost 9 bases, and 10 bases lay in between. The germline CDR1 and CDR2 sequences are LNHNV and YYDKDF (reference sequence). The CDR3 is 12 residues long. This chain's CDR3 is CATSTFGSEQFF. CDR3 sequence (DNA): TGTGCCACCAGCACTTTTGGGAGTGAGCAGTTCTTC.